Presented here are 5 T cell receptor beta chains from one specimen sequenced in a study of cytotoxic CD8 clonotypes in ibrutinib-treated CLL. Some clones are missing from TCRdb's copy, which holds only in-frame ones; the method was immunoSEQ multiplex PCR. The table lists about 50,000 clones, roughly 70% of them singletons. Sequenced material: PBMCs, taken after 12 months of ibrutinib treatment. The receptors were gathered from a human donor with chronic lymphocytic leukemia.

The sample holds one count of this clone. The chain couples TRBV2 to TRBJ1-4; D remains unclear. The CDR3 is 15 amino acids. Germline loops: CDR1 SNHLY, CDR2 FYNNEI. V lost 3 bases and J 7 bases, leaving 15 bases between the germline ends. CDR3 bases: TGTGCCAGCAGTGATCGCCCGACTTCCGCTGAAAAACTGTTTTTT. The encoded protein is CASSDRPTSAEKLFF.

V is TRBV5-5 and J is TRBJ1-5; no firm D call. The CDR3 totals 14 residues. From germline, CDR1 is SGHKS and CDR2 YYEKEE (reference sequence). V gave up 1 base and J gave up 1 base, with 6 bases separating them. In DNA, the CDR3 is TGTGCCAGCAGCTTGACAGACAGCAATCAGCCCCAGCATTTT. Residues: CASSLTDSNQPQHF.

The rearrangement uses TRBV7-3 and TRBJ1-5; D gene ambiguous. The CDR3 length is 13 residues. Germline V lookup: CDR1 SGHTA, CDR2 FQGTGA. Trimming left V 5 bases short and J 3 bases short, with 8 bases between. The CDR3 DNA follows: TGTGCCAGCAGCCTCAACGTCAATCAGCCCCAGCATTTT. Translated, it gives CASSLNVNQPQHF.

This clone was found a few times. J is TRBJ1-5 and V is TRBV4-1; no definite D call. Germline V lookup: CDR1 MGHRA, CDR2 YSYEKL. This CDR3 spans 16 amino acids. Deletions cut 0 bases from V and 5 bases from J, with 14 bases between. CDR3 protein: CASSQDPGRVDQPQHF. CDR3 nucleotide sequence: TGCGCCAGCAGCCAAGATCCGGGGAGAGTCGATCAGCCCCAGCATTTT.

In nucleotides, the CDR3 is TGTGCCAGCAGCGTGAGGACTGCGGATGAGCAGTTCTTC. Amino acid sequence: CASSVRTADEQFF. V usage is TRBV5-4 and J usage is TRBJ2-1; weak D call: TRBD2 (5 bases). This CDR3 spans 13 amino acids. V lost 4 bases and J 8 bases, leaving 13 bases between the germline ends. CDR1 and CDR2 from the germline V gene are SGHNT and YYREEE (reference sequence). Full variable domain (rest looked up from reference TRBV5-4 and TRBJ2-1): ETGVTQSPTHLIKTRGQQVTLRCSSQSGHNTVSWYQQALGQGPQFIFQYYREEENGRGNFPPRFSGLQFPNYSSELNVNALELDDSALYLCASSVRTADEQFFGPGTRLTVL.